Presented here are 3 T cell receptor beta chains from one specimen sequenced in a study of shared clonotypes between healthy human individuals. Profiling relied on immunoSEQ multiplex PCR, and the TCRdb table lists in-frame clones only, not all of them. The sample has approximately 2.5 million clones, approximately 94% seen once; the top ten hold about 0.13%. Specimen: naive CD4+ T cells sorted from blood. Indicated subset: CD45RA+ positively selected. The source is a man in his late teens or twenties in good health.

The chain has TRBV25-1 and TRBJ1-2, with TRBD1 identical over 10 bases. The CDR3 loop spans 14 amino acids. The V segment lost 4 bases and the J segment 6 bases; nucleotides outside the gene matches: 5. Germline values: CDR1 MGHDK, CDR2 SYGVNS. The CDR3 region is CASSGQDRGDGYTF. CDR3 coding DNA: TGTGCCAGCAGTGGCCAGGACAGGGGGGATGGCTACACCTTC.

This clone was seen just once. V usage is TRBV7-2 and J usage is TRBJ2-1, with 9 bases identical to TRBD2. The germline gives CDR1 SGHTA, CDR2 FQGNSA. V shed 5 bases, J shed 9 bases, and the junction held 14 bases outside the gene matches. The CDR3 consists of 16 residues. The CDR3 DNA reads TGTGCCAGCAGCCCTCTTGATCTAGCGGGAAGATCTGAGCAGTTCTTC. Translation gives CASSPLDLAGRSEQFF.

The rearrangement uses TRBV7-9 and TRBJ2-3; D is unclear. This CDR3 has 15 amino acids. V lost 1 base and J lost 2, with 10 bases in between. Germline loops: CDR1 SEHNR, CDR2 FQNEAQ (reference sequence). The CDR3 reads CASSLGSLDTDTQYF. DNA for the CDR3: TGTGCCAGCAGCTTAGGATCATTAGACACAGATACGCAGTATTTT.